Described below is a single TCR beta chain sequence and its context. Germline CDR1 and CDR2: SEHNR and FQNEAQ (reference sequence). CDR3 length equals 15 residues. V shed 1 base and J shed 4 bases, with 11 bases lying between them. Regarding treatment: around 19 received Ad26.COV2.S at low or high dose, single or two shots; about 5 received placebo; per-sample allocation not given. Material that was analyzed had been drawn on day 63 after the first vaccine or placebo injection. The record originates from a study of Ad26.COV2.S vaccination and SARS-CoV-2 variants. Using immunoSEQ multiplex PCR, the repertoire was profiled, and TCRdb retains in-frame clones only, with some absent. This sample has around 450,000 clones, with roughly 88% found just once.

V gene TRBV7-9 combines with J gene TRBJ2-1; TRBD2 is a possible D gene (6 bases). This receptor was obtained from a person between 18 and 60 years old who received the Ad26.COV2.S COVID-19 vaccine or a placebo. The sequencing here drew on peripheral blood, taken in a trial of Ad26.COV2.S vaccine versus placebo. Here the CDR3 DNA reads TGTGCCAGCAGCTTAGAGGGGAGGCTATACAATGAGCAGTTCTTC. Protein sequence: CASSLEGRLYNEQFF.